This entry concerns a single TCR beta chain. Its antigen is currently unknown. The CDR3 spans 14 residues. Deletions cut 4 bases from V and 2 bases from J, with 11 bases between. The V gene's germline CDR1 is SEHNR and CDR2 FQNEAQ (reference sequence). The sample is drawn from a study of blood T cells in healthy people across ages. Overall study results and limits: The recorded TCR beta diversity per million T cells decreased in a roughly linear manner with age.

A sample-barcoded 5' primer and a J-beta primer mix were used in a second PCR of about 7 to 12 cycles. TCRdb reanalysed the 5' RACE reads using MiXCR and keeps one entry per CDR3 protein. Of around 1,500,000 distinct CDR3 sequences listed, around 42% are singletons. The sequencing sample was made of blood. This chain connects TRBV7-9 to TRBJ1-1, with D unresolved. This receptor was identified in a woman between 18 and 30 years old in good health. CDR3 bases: TGTGCCAGCAGCTCTACCGGGAGAAACACTGAAGCTTTCTTT. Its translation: CASSSTGRNTEAFF.